This T cell receptor (beta chain) was sequenced during a study of blood T cell repertoires in COVID-19. Overall study: Sample material is recorded as cDNA or gDNA derived from T cells, B-cell-depleted T cells, or PBMCs.

In the original workflow: Researchers report that nucleated cell counts were estimated from reference gene primer amplification. Measured with immunoSEQ multiplex PCR; TCRdb has only the in-frame clones, and not every one. V, J and clone size are those of that table, while D and trimming were read from the DNA. Of about 120,000 clones listed, about four fifths are singletons. The CDR3 length is 11 residues. J was trimmed by 7 bases and V by 4 bases; bases with no gene match: 2. From germline, CDR1 is DFQATT and CDR2 SNEGSKA (reference sequence). The specimen sequenced was peripheral blood. V is TRBV20-1 and J is TRBJ2-7; TRBD1 matches 9 bases. The origin of this receptor is a man between 60 and 70 years old with acute or convalescent COVID-19. The CDR3 sequence is CSATTGGEQYF. DNA of the CDR3: TGCAGTGCTACGACAGGGGGAGAGCAGTACTTC.